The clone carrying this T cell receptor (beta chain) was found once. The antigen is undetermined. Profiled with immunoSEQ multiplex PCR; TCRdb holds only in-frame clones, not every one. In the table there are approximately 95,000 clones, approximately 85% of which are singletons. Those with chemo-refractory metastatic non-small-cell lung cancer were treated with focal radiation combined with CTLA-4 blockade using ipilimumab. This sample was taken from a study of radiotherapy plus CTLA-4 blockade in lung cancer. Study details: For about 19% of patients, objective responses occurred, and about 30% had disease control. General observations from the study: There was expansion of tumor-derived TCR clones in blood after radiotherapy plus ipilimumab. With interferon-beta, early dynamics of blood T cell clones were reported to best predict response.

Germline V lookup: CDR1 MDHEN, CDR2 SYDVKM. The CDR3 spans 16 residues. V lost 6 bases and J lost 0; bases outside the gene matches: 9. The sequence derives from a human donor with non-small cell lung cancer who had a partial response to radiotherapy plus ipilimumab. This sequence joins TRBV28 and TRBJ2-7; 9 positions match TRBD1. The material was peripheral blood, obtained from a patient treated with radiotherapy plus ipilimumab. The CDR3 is CASRTSTGGPSYEQYF. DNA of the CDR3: TGTGCCAGCAGGACCTCGACAGGGGGACCCTCCTACGAGCAGTACTTC.